This T cell receptor (beta chain) is from a study of T cells in Graves' hyperthyroidism and ophthalmopathy. Study background: Before any treatment, at initial diagnosis, peripheral blood was collected. Study findings and constraints: Ophthalmopathy was identified by the model a median around 5.9 months ahead of onset.

Hyperthyroidism was newly diagnosed in patients aged 18 to 65 (duration under 2 months). This clonotype occurred many times. Its antigen is currently unknown. The source material, RNA transcripts, was used to amplify TCR beta CDR3 regions. During a first-round RT-PCR of the TCR CDR3, the HTBI primer set was used. TCRdb independently ran MiXCR on the multiplex PCR reads; one entry per CDR3 protein. Of 460,000 or so distinct CDR3 sequences in the sample, about an eighth were seen once. Germline CDR1 is SGHTA and CDR2 is FQGNSA. With 6 bases clipped from V and 7 bases from J, the junction kept 10 bases outside the gene matches. This CDR3 has 14 amino acids.

The source of this sequence is a woman between 18 and 29 years old with Graves' hyperthyroidism. The material sequenced was blood. The J gene is TRBJ2-5, the V gene TRBV7-2, with 8 bases that match TRBD2. The CDR3 sequence is CASSFSGIGGTQYF. CDR3 nucleotide sequence: TGTGCCAGCAGTTTTAGCGGGATTGGGGGGACCCAGTACTTC.